The T cell receptor (beta chain) described here comes from a study of T cell repertoires in cytomegalovirus infection. Study in general: It was the public TCR beta signatures that indicated both CMV infection and matching HLA type.

Using its own MiXCR run on the reads, TCRdb lists one record per CDR3 protein. The repertoire holds 300,000 or so distinct CDR3 sequences, with roughly a tenth as singletons. The ends lost 1 base at V and 4 bases at J; junction bases unmatched: 7. The CDR3 runs to 16 residues. Germline CDR1 and CDR2: MNHNS and SASEGT. Study outcomes and limitations: HLA-C-restricted CMV clonotypes gave the most frequent clonotype in two of eight donors. CMV carriers with the relevant HLA were identified by cumulative public TCR beta family frequency.

In its sample, this clonotype was seen many times. Its antigen is unknown. The J gene is TRBJ2-1, the V gene TRBV6-1; 7 bases map to TRBD2. Sequenced input: PBMCs. The clonotype comes from a human donor in good health (CMV status not recorded). Some clones in this sample may be carry-over from other donors' samples. The CDR3 sequence is CASSEVSGGGYNEQFF. The CDR3 nucleotides read TGTGCCAGCAGTGAAGTCTCGGGGGGAGGTTACAATGAGCAGTTCTTC.